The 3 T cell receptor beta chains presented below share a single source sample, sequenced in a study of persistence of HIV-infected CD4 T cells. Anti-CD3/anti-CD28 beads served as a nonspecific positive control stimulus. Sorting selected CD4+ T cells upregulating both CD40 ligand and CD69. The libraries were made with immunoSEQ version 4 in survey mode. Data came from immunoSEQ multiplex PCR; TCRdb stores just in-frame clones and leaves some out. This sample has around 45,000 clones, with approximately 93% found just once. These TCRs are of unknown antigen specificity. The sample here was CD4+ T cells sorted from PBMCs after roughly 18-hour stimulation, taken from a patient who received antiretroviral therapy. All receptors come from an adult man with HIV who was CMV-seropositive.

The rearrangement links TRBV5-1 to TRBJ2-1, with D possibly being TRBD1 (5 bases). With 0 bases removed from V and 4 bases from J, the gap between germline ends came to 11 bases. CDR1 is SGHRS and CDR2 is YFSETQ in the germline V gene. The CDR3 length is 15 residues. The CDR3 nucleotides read TGCGCCAGCAGCTTGGTCAGGGCCTCTTACAATGAGCAGTTCTTC. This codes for CASSLVRASYNEQFF.

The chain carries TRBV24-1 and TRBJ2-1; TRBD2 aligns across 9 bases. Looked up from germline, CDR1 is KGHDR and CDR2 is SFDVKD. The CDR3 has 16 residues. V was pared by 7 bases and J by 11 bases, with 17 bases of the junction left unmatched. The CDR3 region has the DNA TGTGCCACCAGCGAGGGTCAGGGGGGACTAGCCGGACAGCAGTTCTTC. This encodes CATSEGQGGLAGQQFF.

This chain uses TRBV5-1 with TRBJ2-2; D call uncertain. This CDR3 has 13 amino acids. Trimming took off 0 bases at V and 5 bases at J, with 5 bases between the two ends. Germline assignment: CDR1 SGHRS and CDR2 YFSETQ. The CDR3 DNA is TGCGCCAGCAGCTTGGGCTGGACCGGGGAGCTGTTTTTT. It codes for CASSLGWTGELFF.